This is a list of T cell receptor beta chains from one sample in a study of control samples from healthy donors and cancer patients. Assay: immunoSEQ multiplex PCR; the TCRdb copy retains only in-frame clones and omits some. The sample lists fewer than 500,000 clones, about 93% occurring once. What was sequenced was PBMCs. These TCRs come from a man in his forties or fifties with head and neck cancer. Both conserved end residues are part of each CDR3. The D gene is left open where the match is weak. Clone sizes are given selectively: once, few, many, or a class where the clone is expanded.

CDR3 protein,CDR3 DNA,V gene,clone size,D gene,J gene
CASSLAIISGLADYEQYF,TGTGCCAGCAGCTTAGCCATTATTTCGGGACTAGCGGACTACGAGCAGTACTTC,TRBV7-9,NA,TRBD2,TRBJ2-7
CASSENGLAGGTDTQYF,TGTGCCAGCAGTGAGAACGGACTAGCGGGAGGCACAGATACGCAGTATTTT,TRBV6-4,NA,TRBD2,TRBJ2-3
CAWSGVAGPAFF,TGTGCCTGGAGTGGAGTTGCCGGGCCAGCTTTCTTT,TRBV30,NA,NA,TRBJ1-1
CAWSGTAYQPQHF,TGTGCCTGGAGCGGGACGGCCTATCAGCCCCAGCATTTT,TRBV30,once,NA,TRBJ1-5
CASSPTDRGSEQYF,TGTGCCAGCAGTCCAACCGACAGGGGTAGTGAGCAGTACTTC,TRBV28,once,TRBD1,TRBJ2-7
CASSTRTAPYYNEQFF,TGTGCCAGCAGCACACGGACAGCTCCATACTACAATGAGCAGTTCTTC,TRBV7-9,NA,NA,TRBJ2-1
CASSQDRGFGVGYGYTF,TGTGCCAGCAGCCAAGATCGGGGGTTCGGGGTGGGCTATGGCTACACCTTC,TRBV3-1/TRBV3-2,once,NA,TRBJ1-2
CASSADYGYTF,TGTGCCAGCTCCGCGGACTATGGCTACACCTTC,TRBV5-6,NA,NA,TRBJ1-2
CASSYSGVGVESPLHF,TGTGCCAGCAGTTACTCGGGGGTGGGGGTAGAATCACCCCTCCACTTT,TRBV6-5,NA,NA,TRBJ1-6
CASSFGEGATYEQYF,TGTGCCAGCAGCTTTGGGGAGGGGGCAACCTACGAGCAGTACTTC,TRBV7-6,NA,NA,TRBJ2-7
CASWDGPAKLFF,TGTGCCAGCTGGGACGGACCTGCAAAACTGTTTTTT,TRBV19,NA,NA,TRBJ1-4
CASSETGRETQYF,TGTGCCAGCAGTGAGACAGGGCGTGAGACCCAGTACTTC,TRBV6-4,NA,TRBD1,TRBJ2-5
CASRTGEWRAKNIQYF,TGCGCCAGCAGGACAGGTGAATGGCGGGCCAAAAACATTCAGTACTTC,TRBV10-1,NA,NA,TRBJ2-4
CASSVAGRTNEQFF,TGTGCCAGCAGCGTAGCTGGTAGGACGAATGAGCAGTTCTTC,TRBV9,NA,NA,TRBJ2-1
CASSLPRGPEQFF,TGTGCCAGCAGTTTACCTAGGGGGCCTGAGCAGTTCTTC,TRBV28,NA,TRBD1,TRBJ2-1
CASRANTEAFF,TGCGCCAGCCGGGCGAACACTGAAGCTTTCTTT,TRBV10-2,NA,NA,TRBJ1-1
CASSYAVYEQYF,TGTGCCAGCAGTTACGCTGTCTACGAGCAGTACTTC,TRBV6-6,NA,NA,TRBJ2-7
CASSGPGRANTIYF,TGTGCCAGCAGCGGCCCCGGCAGGGCAAACACCATATATTTT,TRBV9,once,NA,TRBJ1-3
CASSGPSDRQYF,TGTGCCAGCAGTGGTCCTAGCGATCGTCAGTACTTC,TRBV25-1,NA,NA,TRBJ2-5
CASSPGQEGQPQHF,TGCGCCAGCAGCCCCGGCCAGGAGGGTCAGCCCCAGCATTTT,TRBV5-1,NA,NA,TRBJ1-5
CASSSGQGADTQYF,TGCGCCAGCAGCTCGGGACAGGGGGCAGATACGCAGTATTTT,TRBV5-1,NA,TRBD1,TRBJ2-3
CASQSPGVYGYTF,TGTGCCAGCCAAAGCCCAGGGGTCTATGGCTACACCTTC,TRBV28,NA,NA,TRBJ1-2
CASSLKGGSETQYF,TGTGCCAGCAGCTTGAAGGGCGGGAGCGAGACCCAGTACTTC,TRBV5-4,NA,TRBD2,TRBJ2-5
CASSQDLRTGLNQPQHF,TGTGCCAGCAGCCAAGATCTTCGGACAGGACTCAATCAGCCCCAGCATTTT,TRBV3-1/TRBV3-2,NA,TRBD1,TRBJ1-5
CASSQDLSSGNTIYF,TGTGCCAGCAGCCAAGATCTGAGTTCTGGAAACACCATATATTTT,TRBV3-1/TRBV3-2,NA,NA,TRBJ1-3
CASRWGPDTSYEQYF,TGTGCCAGCCGTTGGGGTCCCGACACGAGCTACGAGCAGTACTTC,TRBV2,NA,NA,TRBJ2-7
CASSLEVSTEAFF,TGTGCCAGCAGCTTGGAGGTGAGCACTGAAGCTTTCTTT,TRBV5-4,NA,NA,TRBJ1-1
CASSVSGGAQETQYF,TGTGCCAGCAGCGTTAGCGGGGGGGCCCAAGAGACCCAGTACTTC,TRBV9,once,TRBD2,TRBJ2-5
CASTPRGRLYNEQFF,TGTGCCAGCACCCCCAGGGGGCGCCTGTACAATGAGCAGTTCTTC,TRBV27,NA,TRBD1,TRBJ2-1
CASSRTVNTEAFF,TGTGCCAGCAGCCGGACAGTTAACACTGAAGCTTTCTTT,TRBV7-3,NA,NA,TRBJ1-1
CASSEEAGPYGYTF,TGTGCCAGCAGTGAAGAAGCAGGGCCATATGGCTACACCTTC,TRBV6-1,NA,NA,TRBJ1-2
CASSFSGGAYEQYF,TGTGCCAGCAGTTTTTCGGGGGGCGCCTACGAGCAGTACTTC,TRBV28,NA,NA,TRBJ2-7
CASSEAWVRPGANVLTF,TGTGCCAGCAGTGAAGCGTGGGTACGTCCTGGGGCCAACGTCCTGACTTTC,TRBV6-1,NA,NA,TRBJ2-6
CASSLEVNYEQYF,TGTGCCAGCAGCTTAGAAGTAAACTACGAGCAGTACTTC,TRBV7-9,NA,NA,TRBJ2-7
CASSSRGGGAQPQHF,TGTGCCAGCAGTTCCCGCGGCGGGGGCGCGCAGCCCCAGCATTTT,TRBV6-2/TRBV6-3,NA,NA,TRBJ1-5
CASSLGTPEAFF,TGTGCCAGCAGTTTAGGGACGCCAGAAGCTTTCTTT,TRBV12-3/TRBV12-4,NA,NA,TRBJ1-1
CASIRRGTEAFF,TGTGCCAGCATACGGCGGGGGACTGAAGCTTTCTTT,TRBV28,NA,NA,TRBJ1-1
CASSPYLNTEAFF,TGCGCCAGCAGCCCTTACCTGAACACTGAAGCTTTCTTT,TRBV5-1,NA,NA,TRBJ1-1
CSVRQADTEAFF,TGCAGCGTCCGGCAGGCCGACACTGAAGCTTTCTTT,TRBV29-1,NA,NA,TRBJ1-1
CASSPSGDNGYTF,TGTGCCAGCAGTCCCTCTGGGGACAATGGCTACACCTTC,TRBV6-5,few,NA,TRBJ1-2
CASSPAGTGGETQYF,TGTGCCAGCAGCCCCGCCGGGACAGGGGGAGAGACCCAGTACTTC,TRBV16,NA,TRBD1,TRBJ2-5
CASSRTSEDTQYF,TGTGCCAGCAGTAGGACTAGCGAAGATACGCAGTATTTT,TRBV6-5,NA,TRBD2,TRBJ2-3
CAIMGLSGYTF,TGTGCCATCATGGGACTGTCTGGCTACACCTTC,TRBV10-3,NA,NA,TRBJ1-2
CASSPTGTVNTGELFF,TGTGCCAGCAGCCCAACCGGGACAGTGAACACCGGGGAGCTGTTTTTT,TRBV7-3,NA,TRBD1,TRBJ2-2
CASSQPGTGGREQYF,TGTGCCAGCAGCCAACCTGGGACAGGGGGCCGGGAGCAGTACTTC,TRBV14,NA,TRBD1,TRBJ2-7
CSVEGGAVGYEQYF,TGCAGCGTTGAAGGGGGGGCGGTCGGGTACGAGCAGTACTTC,TRBV29-1,NA,NA,TRBJ2-7
CAWSQYTADTQYF,TGTGCCTGGAGCCAATATACGGCAGATACGCAGTATTTT,TRBV30,NA,NA,TRBJ2-3
CASSYSTGQGSAFF,TGTGCCAGCAGTTACTCCACAGGGCAGGGATCAGCTTTCTTT,TRBV6-5,NA,NA,TRBJ1-1
CASSLLPAYEQYF,TGTGCCAGCAGTTTATTACCCGCCTACGAGCAGTACTTC,TRBV28,NA,NA,TRBJ2-7
CASSLNSGDTGELFF,TGTGCCAGCAGCTTAAATAGCGGGGACACCGGGGAGCTGTTTTTT,TRBV11-2,NA,TRBD2,TRBJ2-2
CASSYSASGQETQYF,TGTGCCAGCAGTTACTCGGCTAGCGGGCAAGAGACCCAGTACTTC,TRBV6-2/TRBV6-3,NA,TRBD2,TRBJ2-5
CASSKRARARETQYF,TGTGCCAGCAGCAAAAGGGCCCGGGCTAGAGAGACCCAGTACTTC,TRBV7-9,NA,NA,TRBJ2-5
CASRPGTAYEQYF,TGTGCCAGCAGACCTGGGACCGCCTACGAGCAGTACTTC,TRBV7-2,NA,NA,TRBJ2-7
CASSLRGPYGYTF,TGTGCCAGCAGTTTAAGGGGGCCCTATGGCTACACCTTC,TRBV28,NA,TRBD1,TRBJ1-2
CASSLEAGNQPQHF,TGCGCCAGCAGCTTGGAAGCGGGAAATCAGCCCCAGCATTTT,TRBV5-1,NA,NA,TRBJ1-5
CASSYGSSTDTQYF,TGTGCCAGCAGCTACGGTTCTTCCACAGATACGCAGTATTTT,TRBV7-3,NA,NA,TRBJ2-3